Listed below are T cell receptor beta chains from one sample, sequenced in a study of cytomegalovirus exposure and HLA in healthy donors. The table came from immunoSEQ multiplex PCR; TCRdb's copy has only in-frame clones and leaves some out. This sample has about 80,000 clones, with roughly 80% found just once. Sequences were obtained from PBMCs. Receptor source: a woman between 40 and 55 years old in good health and CMV-seronegative. The CDR3 runs from the conserved cysteine through the conserved F or W. The D gene is left open where the match is weak. Clone sizes are given selectively: once, few, many, or a class where the clone is expanded.

V,J,size,D,DNA,CDR3
TRBV5-1,TRBJ2-1,few,.,TGCGCCAGCAGCTTGGCCCACCCCGCGCGGACGGGGAATGAGCAGTTCTTC,CASSLAHPARTGNEQFF
TRBV5-1,TRBJ2-6,.,TRBD1,TGCGCCAGCAGCTTACCTACAGGGGTCGGGGCCAACGTCCTGACTTTC,CASSLPTGVGANVLTF
TRBV30,TRBJ2-5,once,TRBD1,TGTGCCTGGAGTCCCAACAGGGGGCCGGAGACCCAGTACTTC,CAWSPNRGPETQYF
TRBV7-8,TRBJ2-3,.,TRBD1,TGTGCCAGCAGCTTAGCGGACAGGGGCACAGATACGCAGTATTTT,CASSLADRGTDTQYF
TRBV7-2,TRBJ2-7,once,.,TGTGCCAGCAGCTTATCGGCTTCCGGCGCGGGATTGCGCGAGCAGTACTTC,CASSLSASGAGLREQYF
TRBV15,TRBJ2-5,.,.,TGTGCCACCAGCAGGGCTAGAAGGGAGACCCAGTACTTC,CATSRARRETQYF
TRBV7-9,TRBJ1-1,.,.,TGTGCCAGCAGCTTCGGACAGACCAACACTGAAGCTTTCTTT,CASSFGQTNTEAFF
TRBV2,TRBJ2-6,.,.,TGTGCCAGCAAACGGTGGGGGCCCTTAAATAGGTCTGGGGCCAACGTCCTGACTTTC,CASKRWGPLNRSGANVLTF
TRBV19,TRBJ1-2,.,.,TGTGCCAGTAGTATAACCCACCAGGTCGACTATGGCTACACCTTC,CASSITHQVDYGYTF
TRBV29-1,TRBJ1-2,once,.,TGCAGCGTGGAGGGCCGTTATACTAACTATGGCTACACCTTC,CSVEGRYTNYGYTF
TRBV11-2,TRBJ2-5,.,.,TGTGCCAGCAGCTTAGGACGGGAAGAGACCCAGTACTTC,CASSLGREETQYF
TRBV23-1,TRBJ1-4,.,TRBD1,TGCGCCAGCAGTCAATCGGGACAGTGTGAAAAACTGTTTTTT,CASSQSGQCEKLFF
TRBV5-5,TRBJ1-3,many,.,TGTGCCAGCAGCGACTACAGGGTTCGGACTGGAAACACCATATATTTT,CASSDYRVRTGNTIYF
TRBV13,TRBJ2-2,.,.,TGTGCCAGCAGCTTGGAGGACACCGGGGAGCTGTTTTTT,CASSLEDTGELFF
TRBV20-1,TRBJ2-7,.,.,TGCAGTGCGGGGCGGAACTACGAGCAGTACTTC,CSAGRNYEQYF
TRBV27,TRBJ2-7,.,.,TGTGCCAGCAGTCCCGTCCAGGGCTACGAGCAGTACTTC,CASSPVQGYEQYF
TRBV19,TRBJ2-1,few,.,TGTGCCAGTAGTTTAAACGGGGGCTCCTACAATGAGCAGTTCTTC,CASSLNGGSYNEQFF
TRBV6-6,TRBJ1-2,.,.,TGTGCCAGCAGTTCAAACCGGGGGGCAGGGGATGGCTACACCTTC,CASSSNRGAGDGYTF
TRBV5-1,TRBJ1-2,.,.,TGCGCCAGCAGCTTGGAAGGGGCGGTGGGCTATGGCTACACCTTC,CASSLEGAVGYGYTF
TRBV10-2,TRBJ2-7,.,TRBD2,TGCGCCAGCACCCGGACCCCCGCTAGCGGGACAGACGAGCAGTACTTC,CASTRTPASGTDEQYF
TRBV11-2,TRBJ1-2,.,.,TGTGCCAGCAGCTTAGAACCAGAATATGGCTACACCTTC,CASSLEPEYGYTF
TRBV19,TRBJ2-3,.,.,TGTGCCAGTAAGTTGGACACCGACACAGATACGCAGTATTTT,CASKLDTDTDTQYF
TRBV5-6,TRBJ1-2,.,TRBD1,TGTGCCAGCAGCCTACTCACAGGGGACTATGGCTACACCTTC,CASSLLTGDYGYTF
TRBV4-1,TRBJ2-7,few,TRBD2,TGCGCCAGCAGCCAAGATCAACTAGCGGGAGGACACTACGAGCAGTACTTC,CASSQDQLAGGHYEQYF
TRBV13,TRBJ1-3,few,.,TGTGCCAGCAGCCCCCTGGCCAGGCTTGGTGGAAACACCATATATTTT,CASSPLARLGGNTIYF
TRBV5-4,TRBJ2-7,.,.,TGTGCCAGCAGCTTTCCCCCTAACGAGCAGTACTTC,CASSFPPNEQYF
TRBV10-2,TRBJ2-5,.,TRBD2,TGCGCCAGCAGTGACCCAAGGACTAGCGGGAGCGAGACCCAGTACTTC,CASSDPRTSGSETQYF
TRBV9,TRBJ2-7,.,TRBD2,TGTGCCAGCAGCGTAGGGCTAGCGGGGGGGTACGAGCAGTACTTC,CASSVGLAGGYEQYF
TRBV7-9,TRBJ2-7,.,.,TGTGCCAGCAGCTTTGCAGGGGGGTCCTACGAGCAGTACTTC,CASSFAGGSYEQYF
TRBV5-1,TRBJ2-2,.,.,TGCGCCAGCAGCTGGGGTATCGGTTCCGGGGCCGGGGAGCTGTTTTTT,CASSWGIGSGAGELFF